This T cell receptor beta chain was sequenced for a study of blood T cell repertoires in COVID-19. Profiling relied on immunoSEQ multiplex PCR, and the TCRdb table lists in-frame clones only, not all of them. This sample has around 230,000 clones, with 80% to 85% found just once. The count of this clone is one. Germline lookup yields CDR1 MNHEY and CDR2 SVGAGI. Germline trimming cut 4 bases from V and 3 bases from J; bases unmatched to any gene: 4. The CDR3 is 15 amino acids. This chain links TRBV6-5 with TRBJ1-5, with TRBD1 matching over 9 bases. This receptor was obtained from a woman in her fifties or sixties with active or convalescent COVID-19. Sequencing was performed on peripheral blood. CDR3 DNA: TGTGCCAGCAGTTTGGACAGGGGTGCCAATCAGCCCCAGCATTTT. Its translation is CASSLDRGANQPQHF.